The entry below gives a single T cell receptor beta chain sequence along with its context. Its specific antigen is unknown. Base qualities were left out, and no much larger clone turns up one base away. The data were obtained in a study of vaccination and CD4 T cells after COVID-19 (dated by TCRdb to 2022 to 2024). Notes on the research overall: Every convalescent patient had a positive nasal swab PCR test for SARS-CoV-2, with mild disease in roughly 10 patients and severe disease in one. Six males and four females were included in the convalescent cohort, with two Hispanic individuals, seven Caucasians, two Asians and one multiracial person represented. Participants received two doses of either the Pfizer-BioNTech BNT162b2 vaccine (n=8) or the Moderna mRNA-1273 vaccine (n=2). Post-COVID blood samples were collected from convalescent patients a median of about 92 days after diagnosis, with a range of about 30 to 161 days. The time from the second vaccine dose to post-vaccine blood sampling had a median of around 72 days and ranged from about 14 to 250 days. Overlapping spike peptide pools from SARS-CoV-2 and from the common cold coronaviruses HCoV-NL63, HCoV-OC43 and HCoV-229E were used as culture stimuli. As controls, cultures received a CEFX viral epitope pool (the positive control), an HIV-1 Nef peptide pool (the negative control), or no peptide at all. The spike-specific CD4+ TCR repertoire was compared before and after mRNA vaccination in 10 COVID-19 convalescent patients and a handful of infection-naive healthy vaccine recipients.

The intended sense of this specimen's treatment or condition label: roughly 11-day PBMC culture with coronavirus spike peptide pools or control peptides (ViraFEST assay). The ViraFEST assay was used in the study, in which antigen-specific T cells were expanded with peptide pools and expanded clonotypes were subsequently identified by TCR sequencing. The convalescent patients' positive SARS-CoV-2 PCR tests were from March to December 2020, which was before the Alpha, Beta and Delta variants emerged in the United States. Around 2 million PBMCs per well were cultured in IMDM with 5% human AB serum and around 10 IU/ml IL-2, plus 10 ug/ml peptide pools. On days 3 and 7, half of the culture medium was replaced with fresh IL-2-containing medium. After roughly 11 days of culture, CD4+ T cells were isolated by negative selection with the EasySep CD4+ T cell isolation kit. Ficoll-Paque Plus gradient centrifugation was used to isolate PBMCs from whole blood, and the isolated PBMCs were then either used fresh or cryopreserved at -140C. Triplicate wells were generally used for each culture condition.

Libraries were made using PCR. TCR sequencing of DNA from cultured CD4+ T cells used the Oncomine TCR Beta short-read assay at the Johns Hopkins FTIC core. Genomic DNA was extracted from the cultured CD4+ T cells with the QIAamp micro DNA kit. Oncomine TCR Beta libraries made from cultured CD4+ T cells were pooled using unique dual indexes and sequenced on an Illumina iSeq 100. In the original analysis: Non-productive sequences were filtered out, and CDR3s that did not start with C, did not end with F or W, or were shorter than 7 amino acids were discarded. The MANAFEST web application was used to identify antigen-specific clonotypes by comparing peptide-stimulated wells against reference wells and other culture wells. Positive clones required FDR below 0.05, an odds ratio above 5, and productive frequency above 0.1% in at least two of three replicate wells. A clonotype was classed as cross-reactive if the clonotype showed significant expansion both in SARS-CoV-2 spike wells and in at least one common cold coronavirus spike condition. CDR3 homology was assessed with Levenshtein distances (stringdist) and unrooted phylogenetic trees (ape) in R version 3.6.1. In TCRdb, the public reads were trimmed at Q25 with fastp and aligned with MiXCR, with productive beta chains retained. Each entry is one CDR3 protein sequence, shown with its most common DNA and genes. TCRdb's processing, not the study's, gives the V and J calls here. Recorded for this sample are approximately 25,000 distinct CDR3 sequences; approximately 50% of them occurred a single time. About 5.9% of the sample lies in the top ten.

Reading from cysteine to phenylalanine, the CDR3 counts 15 amino acids. Just CDR3 DNA is preserved here, 45 bases in frame from base 1. From V the trimming removes 3 bases and from J it removes 1 base, while the gene matches leave 5 bases of the junction unaccounted for. The germline V gene encodes CDR1 KGHSH and CDR2 LQKENI. Study-wide findings and limitations: The number of convalescent patients in the study was relatively small, and the study did not examine early timepoints following natural infection. Among the post-vaccine SARS-CoV-2-reactive clones in convalescent patients, a median about 89% showed up only after vaccination, which suggests vaccine-specific priming. The median count of SARS-CoV-2-reactive clonotypes went up from 20 to 25 after infection to some 38 after vaccination, although the change was not significant. Nearly all vaccine-specific clones in convalescent patients (304 of 307) were mono-reactive for SARS-CoV-2 spike rather than cross-reactive with common cold coronaviruses.

Sequencing was done on a sample of CD4+ T cells from blood, cultured in vitro. The chain is made from TRBV18 and TRBJ1-2; 7 junctional bases match TRBD1. This TCR was recovered from a human donor who had recovered from COVID-19. The CDR3 reads CASSPSGDSNYGYTF. The DNA sequence is TGTGCCAGCTCACCCAGTGGGGACAGTAACTATGGCTACACCTTC.